This TCR beta chain was sequenced in a study of T cell repertoires in cytomegalovirus infection. Study background: Alongside well-studied HLA-B-restricted CMV epitopes, recently identified HLA-C-restricted CMV epitopes were also used. The public TCR beta signatures pointed to both CMV infection and matching HLA type.

This clonotype occurred many times. Antigen unknown. Each CDR3 protein gets one entry after TCRdb re-called the reads with MiXCR. The sample has tens of thousands of distinct CDR3 sequences; about 19% are singletons. CDR1 is LNHDA, CDR2 SQIVND, per germline (reference sequence). The junction had 4 bases not matched to a gene; V was cut back by 3 bases and J by 5 bases. This CDR3 spans 13 amino acids. The clonotype was recovered from a human donor in good health (CMV status not recorded). Some clones in this sample may be carry-over from other donors' samples. This specimen was CD8+ T cells from cultured PBMCs, taken from culture after CMV antigen stimulation. The V gene is TRBV19, the J gene TRBJ2-7; 7 nucleotides align to TRBD1. The CDR3 bases are TGTGCCAGTAGTATGTACAGGGGAGACGAGCAGTACTTC. Encoded protein: CASSMYRGDEQYF.